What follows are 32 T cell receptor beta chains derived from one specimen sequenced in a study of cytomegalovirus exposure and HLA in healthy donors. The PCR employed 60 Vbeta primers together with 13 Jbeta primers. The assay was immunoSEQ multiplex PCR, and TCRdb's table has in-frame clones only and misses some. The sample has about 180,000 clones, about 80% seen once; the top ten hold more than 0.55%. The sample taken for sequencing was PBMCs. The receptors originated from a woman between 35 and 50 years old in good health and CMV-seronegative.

The CDR3 spells CASTEEGSYNEQFF. The DNA for the CDR3 is TGTGCCAGCACCGAGGAAGGTTCCTACAATGAGCAGTTCTTC. The rearrangement links TRBV7-2 to TRBJ2-1; D is unclear. Deletions cut 7 bases from V and 1 base from J, with 11 bases between. Germline V gives CDR1 SGHTA, CDR2 FQGNSA. The CDR3 runs to 14 residues.

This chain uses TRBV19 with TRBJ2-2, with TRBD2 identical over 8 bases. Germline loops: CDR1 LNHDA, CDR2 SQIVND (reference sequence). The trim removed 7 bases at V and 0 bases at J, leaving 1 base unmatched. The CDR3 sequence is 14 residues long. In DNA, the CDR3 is TGTGCCAGTAAGCGGGAGTCGAACACCGGGGAGCTGTTTTTT. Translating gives CASKRESNTGELFF.

The CDR3 bases are TGCGCCAGCAGTCCCAGACAGTATAGCAATCAGCCCCAGCATTTT. The encoded protein is CASSPRQYSNQPQHF. The J gene is TRBJ1-5, the V gene TRBV23-1; perhaps TRBD1 as D (5 bases). TRBV23-1 is flagged as an ORF with uncertain function. V gave up 4 bases and J gave up 0 bases, with 10 bases separating them. The CDR3 is 15 residues long.

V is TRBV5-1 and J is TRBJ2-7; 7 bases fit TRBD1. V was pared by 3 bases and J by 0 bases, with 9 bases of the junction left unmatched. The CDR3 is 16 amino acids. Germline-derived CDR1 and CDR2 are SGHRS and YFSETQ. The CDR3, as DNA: TGCGCCAGCAGCTCTCACAGGGGCCTATTCTCCTACGAGCAGTACTTC. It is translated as CASSSHRGLFSYEQYF. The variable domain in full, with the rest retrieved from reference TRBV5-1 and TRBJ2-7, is KAGVTQTPRYLIKTRGQQVTLSCSPISGHRSVSWYQQTPGQGLQFLFEYFSETQRNKGNFPGRFSGRQFSNSRSEMNVSTLELGDSALYLCASSSHRGLFSYEQYFGPGTRLTVT.

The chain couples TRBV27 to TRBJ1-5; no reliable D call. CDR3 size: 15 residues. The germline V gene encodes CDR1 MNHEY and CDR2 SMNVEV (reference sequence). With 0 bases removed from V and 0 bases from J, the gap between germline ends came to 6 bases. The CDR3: CASSLSQISNQPQHF. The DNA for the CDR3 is TGTGCCAGCAGTTTATCCCAAATTAGCAATCAGCCCCAGCATTTT.

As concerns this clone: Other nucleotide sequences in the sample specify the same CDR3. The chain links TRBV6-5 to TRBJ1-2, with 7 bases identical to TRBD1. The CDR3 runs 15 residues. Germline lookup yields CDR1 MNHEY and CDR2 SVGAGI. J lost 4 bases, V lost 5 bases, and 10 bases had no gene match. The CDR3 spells CASSQGQYLSYGYTF. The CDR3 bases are TGTGCCAGCAGTCAGGGACAGTACCTCTCCTATGGCTACACCTTC.

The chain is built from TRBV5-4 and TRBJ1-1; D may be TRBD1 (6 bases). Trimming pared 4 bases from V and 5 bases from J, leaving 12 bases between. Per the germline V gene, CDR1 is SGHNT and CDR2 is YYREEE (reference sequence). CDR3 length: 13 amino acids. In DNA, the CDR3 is TGTGCCAGCAGCCTGAGGGGGGGTACTGAAGCTTTCTTT. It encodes CASSLRGGTEAFF.

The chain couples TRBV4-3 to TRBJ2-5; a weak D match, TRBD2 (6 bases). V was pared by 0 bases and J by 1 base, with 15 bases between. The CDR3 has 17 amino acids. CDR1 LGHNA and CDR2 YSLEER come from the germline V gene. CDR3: CASSQDGPSGPQETQYF. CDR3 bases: TGCGCCAGCAGCCAAGATGGTCCGAGCGGGCCCCAAGAGACCCAGTACTTC.

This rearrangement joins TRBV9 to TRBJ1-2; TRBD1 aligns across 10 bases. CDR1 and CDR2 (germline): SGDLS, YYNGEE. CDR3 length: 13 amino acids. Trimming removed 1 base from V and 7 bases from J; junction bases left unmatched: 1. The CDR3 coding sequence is TGTGCCAGCAGCGTAAGACAGGGGGCTGGCTACACCTTC. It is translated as CASSVRQGAGYTF.

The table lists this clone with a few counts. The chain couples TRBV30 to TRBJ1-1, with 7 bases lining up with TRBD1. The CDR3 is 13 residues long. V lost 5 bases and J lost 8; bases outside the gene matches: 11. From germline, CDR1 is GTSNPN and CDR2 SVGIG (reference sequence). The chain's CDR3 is CAWADRQQIEAFF. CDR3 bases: TGTGCCTGGGCGGACAGGCAGCAAATAGAAGCTTTCTTT.

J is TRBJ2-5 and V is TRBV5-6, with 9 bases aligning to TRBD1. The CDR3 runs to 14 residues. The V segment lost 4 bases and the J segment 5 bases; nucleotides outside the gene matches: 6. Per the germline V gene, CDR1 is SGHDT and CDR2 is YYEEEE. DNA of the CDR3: TGTGCCAGCAGCCAGACAGGGGGAGACGAGACCCAGTACTTC. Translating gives CASSQTGGDETQYF. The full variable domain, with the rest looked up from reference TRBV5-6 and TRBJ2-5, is DAGVTQSPTHLIKTRGQQVTLRCSPKSGHDTVSWYQQALGQGPQFIFQYYEEEERQRGNFPDRFSGHQFPNYSSELNVNALLLGDSALYLCASSQTGGDETQYFGPGTRLLVL.

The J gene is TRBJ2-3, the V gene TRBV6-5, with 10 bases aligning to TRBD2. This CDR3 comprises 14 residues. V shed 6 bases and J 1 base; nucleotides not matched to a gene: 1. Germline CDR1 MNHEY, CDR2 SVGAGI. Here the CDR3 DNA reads TGTGCCAGCAGGCTAGCGGGGGGCACAGATACGCAGTATTTT. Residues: CASRLAGGTDTQYF.

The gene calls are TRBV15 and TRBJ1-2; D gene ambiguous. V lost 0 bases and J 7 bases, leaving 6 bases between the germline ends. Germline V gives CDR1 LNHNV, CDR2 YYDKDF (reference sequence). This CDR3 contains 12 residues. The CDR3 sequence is CATSRDEVGYTF. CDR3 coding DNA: TGTGCCACCAGCAGAGATGAGGTTGGCTACACCTTC.

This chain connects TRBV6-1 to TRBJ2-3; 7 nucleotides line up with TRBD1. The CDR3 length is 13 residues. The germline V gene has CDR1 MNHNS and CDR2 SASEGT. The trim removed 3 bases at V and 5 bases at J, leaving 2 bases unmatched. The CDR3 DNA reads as TGTGCCAGCAGTGACTCAGGGGGAGATACGCAGTATTTT. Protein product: CASSDSGGDTQYF.

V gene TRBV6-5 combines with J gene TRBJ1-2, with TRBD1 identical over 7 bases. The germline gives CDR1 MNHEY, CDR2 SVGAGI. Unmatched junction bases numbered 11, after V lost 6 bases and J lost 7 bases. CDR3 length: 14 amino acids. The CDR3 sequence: CASRSPGQSPGYTF. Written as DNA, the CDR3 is TGTGCCAGCAGAAGTCCGGGACAGTCCCCTGGCTACACCTTC.

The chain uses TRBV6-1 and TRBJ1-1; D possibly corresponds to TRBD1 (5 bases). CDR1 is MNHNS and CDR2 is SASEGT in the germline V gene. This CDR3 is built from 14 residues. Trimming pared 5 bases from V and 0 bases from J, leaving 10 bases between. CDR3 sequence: CASSRTHMNTEAFF. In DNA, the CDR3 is TGTGCCAGCAGTAGGACACACATGAACACTGAAGCTTTCTTT.

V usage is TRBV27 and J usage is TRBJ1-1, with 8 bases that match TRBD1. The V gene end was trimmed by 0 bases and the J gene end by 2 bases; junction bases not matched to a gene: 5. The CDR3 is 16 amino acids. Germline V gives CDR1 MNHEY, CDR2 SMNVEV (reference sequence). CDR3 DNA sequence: TGTGCCAGCAGTTTATCGAGGACAGGGCTAAACACTGAAGCTTTCTTT. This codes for CASSLSRTGLNTEAFF.

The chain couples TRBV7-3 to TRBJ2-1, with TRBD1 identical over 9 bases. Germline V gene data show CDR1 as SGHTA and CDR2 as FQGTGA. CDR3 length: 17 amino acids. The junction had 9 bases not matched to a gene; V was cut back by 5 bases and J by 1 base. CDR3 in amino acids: CASSPKGQGPSYNEQFF. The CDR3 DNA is TGTGCCAGCAGCCCAAAGGGACAGGGTCCTTCCTACAATGAGCAGTTCTTC.

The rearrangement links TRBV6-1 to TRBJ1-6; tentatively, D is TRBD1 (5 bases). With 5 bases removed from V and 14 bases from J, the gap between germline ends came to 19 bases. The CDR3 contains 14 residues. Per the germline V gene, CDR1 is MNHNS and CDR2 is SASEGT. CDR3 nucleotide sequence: TGTGCCAGCAGTTCTAAGTCAGGGATGGCGGCCCTCCACTTT. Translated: CASSSKSGMAALHF.

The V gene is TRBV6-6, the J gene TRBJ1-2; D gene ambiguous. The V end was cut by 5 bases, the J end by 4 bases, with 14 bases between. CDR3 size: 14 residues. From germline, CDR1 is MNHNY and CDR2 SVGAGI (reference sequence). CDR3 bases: TGTGCCAGCAGTGGCATTGACACATTCTATGGCTACACCTTC. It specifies CASSGIDTFYGYTF.

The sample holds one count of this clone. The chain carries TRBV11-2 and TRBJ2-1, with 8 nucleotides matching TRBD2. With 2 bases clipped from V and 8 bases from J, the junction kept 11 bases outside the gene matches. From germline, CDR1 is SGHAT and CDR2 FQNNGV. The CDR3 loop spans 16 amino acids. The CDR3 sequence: CASSLYGGRSIDEQFF. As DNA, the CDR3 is TGTGCCAGCAGCTTATATGGCGGGAGGAGTATCGATGAGCAGTTCTTC.

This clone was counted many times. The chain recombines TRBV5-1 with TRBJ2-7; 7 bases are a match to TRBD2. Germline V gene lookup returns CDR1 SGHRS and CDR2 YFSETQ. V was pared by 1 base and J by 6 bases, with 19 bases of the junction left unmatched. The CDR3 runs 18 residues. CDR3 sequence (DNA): TGCGCCAGCAGCTTGTATCTTCGGTCGATGGCGGGAGTAGCCGAGCAGTACTTC. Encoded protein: CASSLYLRSMAGVAEQYF.

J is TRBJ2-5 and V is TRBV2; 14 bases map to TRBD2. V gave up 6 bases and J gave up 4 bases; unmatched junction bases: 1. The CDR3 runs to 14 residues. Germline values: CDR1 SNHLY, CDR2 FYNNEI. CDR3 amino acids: CASRGLAGVETQYF. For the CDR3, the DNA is TGTGCCAGCAGGGGACTAGCGGGGGTAGAGACCCAGTACTTC.

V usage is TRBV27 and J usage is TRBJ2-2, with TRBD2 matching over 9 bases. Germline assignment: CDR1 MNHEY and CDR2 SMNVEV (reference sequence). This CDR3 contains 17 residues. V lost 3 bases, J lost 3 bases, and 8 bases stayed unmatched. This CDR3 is CASSFVAGGRDTGELFF. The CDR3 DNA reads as TGTGCCAGCAGTTTTGTGGCGGGAGGGCGAGACACCGGGGAGCTGTTTTTT.

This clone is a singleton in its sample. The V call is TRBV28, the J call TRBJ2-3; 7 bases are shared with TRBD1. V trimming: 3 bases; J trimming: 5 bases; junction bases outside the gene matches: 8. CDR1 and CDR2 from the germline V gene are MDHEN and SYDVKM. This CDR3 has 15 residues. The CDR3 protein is CASSFVRGRGDTQYF. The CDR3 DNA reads TGTGCCAGCAGTTTCGTCAGGGGGAGAGGAGATACGCAGTATTTT.

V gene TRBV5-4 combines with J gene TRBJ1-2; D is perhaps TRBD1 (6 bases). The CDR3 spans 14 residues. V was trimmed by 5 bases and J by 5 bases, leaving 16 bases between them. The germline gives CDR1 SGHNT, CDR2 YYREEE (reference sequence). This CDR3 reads CASRPRPGQYGYTF. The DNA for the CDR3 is TGTGCCAGCAGGCCCCGACCAGGACAGTATGGCTACACCTTC.

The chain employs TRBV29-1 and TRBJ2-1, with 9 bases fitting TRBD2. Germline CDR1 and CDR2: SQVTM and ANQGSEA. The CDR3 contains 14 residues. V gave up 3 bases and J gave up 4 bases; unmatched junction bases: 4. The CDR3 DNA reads TGCAGCGTTGAGGGACTAGCCCTGTACAATGAGCAGTTCTTC. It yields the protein CSVEGLALYNEQFF.

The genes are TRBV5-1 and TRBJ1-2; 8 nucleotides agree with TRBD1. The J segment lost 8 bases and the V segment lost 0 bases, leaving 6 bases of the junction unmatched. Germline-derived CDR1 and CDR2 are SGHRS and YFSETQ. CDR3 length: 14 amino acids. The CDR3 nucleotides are TGCGCCAGCAGCTTGGGGGACAGGTCTAGCGGCTACACCTTC. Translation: CASSLGDRSSGYTF.

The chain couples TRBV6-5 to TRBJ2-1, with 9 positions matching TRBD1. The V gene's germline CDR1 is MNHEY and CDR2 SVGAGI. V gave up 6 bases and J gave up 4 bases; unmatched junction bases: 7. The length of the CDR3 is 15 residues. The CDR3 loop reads CASSLQGADYNEQFF. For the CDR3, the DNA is TGTGCCAGCAGCCTACAGGGGGCGGATTACAATGAGCAGTTCTTC.

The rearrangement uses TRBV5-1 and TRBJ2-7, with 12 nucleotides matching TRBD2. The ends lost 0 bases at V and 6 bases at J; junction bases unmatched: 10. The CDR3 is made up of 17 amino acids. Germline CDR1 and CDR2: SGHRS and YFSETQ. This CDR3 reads CASSLGRLAGERGEQYF. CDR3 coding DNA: TGCGCCAGCAGCTTGGGGAGACTAGCGGGAGAGCGGGGCGAGCAGTACTTC.

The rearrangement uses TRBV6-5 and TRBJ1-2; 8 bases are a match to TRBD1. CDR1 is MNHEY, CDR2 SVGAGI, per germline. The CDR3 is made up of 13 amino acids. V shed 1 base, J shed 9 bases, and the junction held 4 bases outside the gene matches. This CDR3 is CASSYFRQGRYTF. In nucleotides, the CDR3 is TGTGCCAGCAGTTACTTCCGACAGGGGCGCTACACCTTC.

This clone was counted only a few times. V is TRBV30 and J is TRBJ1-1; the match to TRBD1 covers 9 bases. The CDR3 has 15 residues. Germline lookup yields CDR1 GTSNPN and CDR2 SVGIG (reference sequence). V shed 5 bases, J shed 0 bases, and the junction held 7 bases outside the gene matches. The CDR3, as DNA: TGTGCCTGGCGGACAGGGGCGACCTTGAACACTGAAGCTTTCTTT. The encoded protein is CAWRTGATLNTEAFF.